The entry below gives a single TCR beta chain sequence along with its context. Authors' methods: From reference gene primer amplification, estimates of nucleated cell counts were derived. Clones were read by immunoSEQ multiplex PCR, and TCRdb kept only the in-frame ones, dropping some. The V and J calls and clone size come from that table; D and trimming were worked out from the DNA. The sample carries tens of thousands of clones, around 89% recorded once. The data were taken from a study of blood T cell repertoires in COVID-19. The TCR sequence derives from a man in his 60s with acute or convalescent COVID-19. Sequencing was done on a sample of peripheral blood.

The CDR3 nucleotides are TGTGCCAGCTCGCCGGAACCCCTAGGGGAACTGTTTTTT. Protein sequence: CASSPEPLGELFF. This rearrangement joins TRBV18 to TRBJ1-4; TRBD1 is a possible D gene (5 bases). Germline lookup yields CDR1 KGHSH and CDR2 LQKENI. CDR3 length: 13 amino acids. Trimming shortened V by 6 bases and J by 12 bases, and 17 bases separated the two germline ends.